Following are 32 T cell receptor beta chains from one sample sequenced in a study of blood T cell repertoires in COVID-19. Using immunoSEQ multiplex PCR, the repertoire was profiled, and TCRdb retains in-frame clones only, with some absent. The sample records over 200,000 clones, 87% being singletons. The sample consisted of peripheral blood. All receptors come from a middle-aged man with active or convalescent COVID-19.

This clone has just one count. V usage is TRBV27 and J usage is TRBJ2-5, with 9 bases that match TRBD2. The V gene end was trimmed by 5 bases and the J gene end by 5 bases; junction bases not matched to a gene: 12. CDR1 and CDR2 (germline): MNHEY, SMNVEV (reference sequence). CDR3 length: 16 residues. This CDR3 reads CASSRLFSGGPETQYF. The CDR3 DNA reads TGTGCCAGCAGTAGGTTGTTTAGCGGGGGCCCGGAGACCCAGTACTTC.

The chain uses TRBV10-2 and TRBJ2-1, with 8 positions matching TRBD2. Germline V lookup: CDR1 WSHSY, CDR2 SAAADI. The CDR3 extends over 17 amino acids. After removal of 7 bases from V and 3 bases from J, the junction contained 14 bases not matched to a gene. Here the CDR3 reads CASNIRREDFIYNEQFF. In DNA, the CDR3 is TGCGCCAGCAACATTAGGCGGGAGGATTTTATCTACAATGAGCAGTTCTTC.

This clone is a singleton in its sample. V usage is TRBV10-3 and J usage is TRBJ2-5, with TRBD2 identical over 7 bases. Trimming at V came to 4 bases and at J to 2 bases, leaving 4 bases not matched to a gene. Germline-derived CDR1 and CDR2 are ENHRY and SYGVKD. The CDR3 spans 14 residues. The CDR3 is CAISGSGVQETQYF. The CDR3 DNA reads TGTGCCATCAGTGGAAGCGGGGTACAAGAGACCCAGTACTTC.

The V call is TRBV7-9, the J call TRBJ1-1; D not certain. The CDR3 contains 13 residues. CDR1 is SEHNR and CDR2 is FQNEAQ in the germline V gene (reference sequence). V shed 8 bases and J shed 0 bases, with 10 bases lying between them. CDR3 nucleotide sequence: TGTGCCAGCCAGACGGGGATGAACACTGAAGCTTTCTTT. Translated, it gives CASQTGMNTEAFF.

CDR3 protein: CASAGDGGRYNEQFF. CDR3 nucleotide sequence: TGTGCCAGCGCTGGGGACGGGGGAAGATACAATGAGCAGTTCTTC. This sequence joins TRBV7-3 and TRBJ2-1; TRBD2 might be the D (6 bases). This CDR3 is 15 amino acids long. V was pared by 8 bases and J by 4 bases, with 18 bases between. Germline V gene lookup returns CDR1 SGHTA and CDR2 FQGTGA. Looking up the rest from reference TRBV7-3 and TRBJ2-1 gives the full variable domain: GAGVSQTPSNKVTEKGKYVELRCDPISGHTALYWYRQSLGQGPEFLIYFQGTGAADDSGLPNDRFFAVRPEGSVSTLKIQRTERGDSAVYLCASAGDGGRYNEQFFGPGTRLTVL.

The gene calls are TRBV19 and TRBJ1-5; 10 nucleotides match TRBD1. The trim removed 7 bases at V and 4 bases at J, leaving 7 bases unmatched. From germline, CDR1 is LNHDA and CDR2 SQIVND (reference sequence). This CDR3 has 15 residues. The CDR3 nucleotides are TGTGCCAGTAATCTTTGGACAGGGGGAAATCAGCCCCAGCATTTT. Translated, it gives CASNLWTGGNQPQHF.

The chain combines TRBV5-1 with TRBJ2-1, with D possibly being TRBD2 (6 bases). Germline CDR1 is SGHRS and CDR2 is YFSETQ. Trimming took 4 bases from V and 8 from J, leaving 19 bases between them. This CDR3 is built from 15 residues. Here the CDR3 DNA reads TGCGCCAGCAGCCTGCGCGGGGTAGACGCCGATGAGCAGTTCTTC. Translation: CASSLRGVDADEQFF.

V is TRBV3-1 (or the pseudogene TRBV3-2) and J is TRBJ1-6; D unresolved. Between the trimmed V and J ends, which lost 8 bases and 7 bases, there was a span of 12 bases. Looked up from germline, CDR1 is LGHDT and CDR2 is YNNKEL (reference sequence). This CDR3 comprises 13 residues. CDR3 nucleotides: TGTGCCAGCCTAAGAAGAGGAAATTCACCCCTCCACTTT. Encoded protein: CASLRRGNSPLHF.

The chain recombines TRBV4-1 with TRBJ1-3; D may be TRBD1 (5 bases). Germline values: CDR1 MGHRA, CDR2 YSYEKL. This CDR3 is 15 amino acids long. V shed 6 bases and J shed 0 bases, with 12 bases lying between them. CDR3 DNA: TGCGCCAGCAGTATTGACAGTCACTCTGGAAACACCATATATTTT. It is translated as CASSIDSHSGNTIYF.

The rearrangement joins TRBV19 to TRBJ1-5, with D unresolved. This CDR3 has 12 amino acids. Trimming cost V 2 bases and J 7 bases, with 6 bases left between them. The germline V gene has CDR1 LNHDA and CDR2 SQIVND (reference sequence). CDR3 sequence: CASSIIRQPQHF. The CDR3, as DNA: TGTGCCAGTAGTATAATCAGGCAGCCCCAGCATTTT.

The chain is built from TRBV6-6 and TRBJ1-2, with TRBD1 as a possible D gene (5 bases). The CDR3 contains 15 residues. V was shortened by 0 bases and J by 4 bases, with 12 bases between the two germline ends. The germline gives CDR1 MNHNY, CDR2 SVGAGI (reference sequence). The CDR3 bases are TGTGCCAGCAGTTACTCGCCCAGGGTCAGCTATGGCTACACCTTC. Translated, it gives CASSYSPRVSYGYTF.

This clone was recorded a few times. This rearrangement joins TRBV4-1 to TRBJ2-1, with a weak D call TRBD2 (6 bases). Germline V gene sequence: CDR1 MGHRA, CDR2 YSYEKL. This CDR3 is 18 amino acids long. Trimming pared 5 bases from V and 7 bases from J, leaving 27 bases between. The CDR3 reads CASSSTPPGPSRGNEQFF. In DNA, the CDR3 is TGCGCCAGCAGCTCTACCCCCCCGGGACCCTCCCGGGGGAATGAGCAGTTCTTC.

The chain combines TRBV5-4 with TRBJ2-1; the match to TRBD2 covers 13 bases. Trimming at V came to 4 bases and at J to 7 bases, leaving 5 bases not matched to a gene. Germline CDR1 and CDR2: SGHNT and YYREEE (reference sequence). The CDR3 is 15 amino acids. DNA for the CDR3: TGTGCCAGCAGCCCAACTAGCGGGGGGGAGAATGAGCAGTTCTTC. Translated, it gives CASSPTSGGENEQFF.

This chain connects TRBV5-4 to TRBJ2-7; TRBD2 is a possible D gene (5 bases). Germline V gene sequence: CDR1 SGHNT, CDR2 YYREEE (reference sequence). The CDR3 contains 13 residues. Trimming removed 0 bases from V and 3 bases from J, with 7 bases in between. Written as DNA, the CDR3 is TGTGCCAGCAGCTTGGTCGGGGTCTACGAGCAGTACTTC. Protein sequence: CASSLVGVYEQYF.

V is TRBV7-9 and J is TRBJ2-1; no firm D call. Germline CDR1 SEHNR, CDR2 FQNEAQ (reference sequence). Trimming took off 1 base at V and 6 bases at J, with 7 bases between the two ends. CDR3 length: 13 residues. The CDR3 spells CASSLVDFNEQFF. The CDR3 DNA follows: TGTGCCAGCAGCTTAGTAGACTTCAATGAGCAGTTCTTC.

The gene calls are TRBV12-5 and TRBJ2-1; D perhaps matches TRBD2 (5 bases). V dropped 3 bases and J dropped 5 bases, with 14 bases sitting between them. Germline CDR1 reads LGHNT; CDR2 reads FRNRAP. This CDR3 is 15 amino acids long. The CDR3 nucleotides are TGTGCTAGTGGTTTAGGAGTCCACGGGAACAATGAGCAGTTCTTC. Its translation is CASGLGVHGNNEQFF.

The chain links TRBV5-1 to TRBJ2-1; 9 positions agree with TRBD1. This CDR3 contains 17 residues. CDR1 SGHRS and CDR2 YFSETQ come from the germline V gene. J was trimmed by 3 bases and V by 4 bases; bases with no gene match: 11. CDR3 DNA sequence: TGCGCCAGCAGCCCCGCGACAGGGGGGATCGTCTACAATGAGCAGTTCTTC. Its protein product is CASSPATGGIVYNEQFF.

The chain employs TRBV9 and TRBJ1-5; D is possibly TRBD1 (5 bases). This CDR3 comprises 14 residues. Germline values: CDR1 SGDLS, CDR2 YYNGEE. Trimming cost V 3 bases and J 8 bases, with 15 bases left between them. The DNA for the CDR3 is TGTGCCAGCAGCGCTGGGGGAGGGAGGGAGCCCCAGCATTTT. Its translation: CASSAGGGREPQHF.

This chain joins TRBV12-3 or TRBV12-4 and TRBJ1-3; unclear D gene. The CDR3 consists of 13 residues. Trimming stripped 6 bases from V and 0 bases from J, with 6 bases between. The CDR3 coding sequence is TGTGCCAGCAGCCAAAACTCTGGAAACACCATATATTTT. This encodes CASSQNSGNTIYF.

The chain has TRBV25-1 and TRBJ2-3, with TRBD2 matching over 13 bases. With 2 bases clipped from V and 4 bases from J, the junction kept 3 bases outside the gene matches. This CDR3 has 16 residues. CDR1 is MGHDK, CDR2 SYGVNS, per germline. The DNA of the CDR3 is TGTGCCAGCAGTGAAAGGGGACTAGCGGGGTCAGATACGCAGTATTTT. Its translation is CASSERGLAGSDTQYF.

Written as DNA, the CDR3 is TGTGCCAGCAGGCTAATGCCGGGACAGGGAGACGAGCAGTACTTC. Amino acids: CASRLMPGQGDEQYF. The chain joins TRBV6-5 to TRBJ2-7, with 9 bases that match TRBD1. This CDR3 is built from 15 residues. CDR1 and CDR2 (germline): MNHEY, SVGAGI. Trimming removed 6 bases from V and 5 bases from J; junction bases left unmatched: 11.

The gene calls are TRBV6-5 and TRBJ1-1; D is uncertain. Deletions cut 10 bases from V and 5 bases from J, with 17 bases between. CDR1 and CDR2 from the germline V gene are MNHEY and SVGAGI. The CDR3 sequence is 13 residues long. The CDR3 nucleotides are TGTGCCACTCTTGCGGATAGTTGGACTGAAGCTTTCTTT. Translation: CATLADSWTEAFF.

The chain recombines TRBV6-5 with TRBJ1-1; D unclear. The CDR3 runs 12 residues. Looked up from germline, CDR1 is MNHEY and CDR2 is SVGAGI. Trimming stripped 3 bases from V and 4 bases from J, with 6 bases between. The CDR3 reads CASSYYGTEAFF. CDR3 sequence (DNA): TGTGCCAGCAGTTATTACGGCACTGAAGCTTTCTTT.

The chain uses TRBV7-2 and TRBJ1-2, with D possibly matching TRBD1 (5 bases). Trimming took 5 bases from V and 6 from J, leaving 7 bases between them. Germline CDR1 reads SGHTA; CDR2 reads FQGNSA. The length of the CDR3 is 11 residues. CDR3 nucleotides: TGTGCCAGCAGCCGACAGAATGGCTACACCTTC. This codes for CASSRQNGYTF.

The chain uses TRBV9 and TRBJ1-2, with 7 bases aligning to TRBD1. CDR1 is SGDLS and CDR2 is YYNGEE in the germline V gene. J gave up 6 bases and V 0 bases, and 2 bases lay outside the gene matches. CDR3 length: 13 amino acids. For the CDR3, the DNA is TGTGCCAGCAGCGTAGACAGGGGTGATGGCTACACCTTC. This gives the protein CASSVDRGDGYTF.

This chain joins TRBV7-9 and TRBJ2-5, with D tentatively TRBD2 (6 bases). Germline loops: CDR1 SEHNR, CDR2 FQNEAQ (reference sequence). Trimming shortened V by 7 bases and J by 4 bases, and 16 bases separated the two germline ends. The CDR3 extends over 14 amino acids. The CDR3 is CASNVGLIRETQYF. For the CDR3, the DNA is TGTGCCAGCAATGTGGGACTTATCCGAGAGACCCAGTACTTC. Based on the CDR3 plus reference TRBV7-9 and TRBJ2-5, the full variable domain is DTGVSQNPRHKITKRGQNVTFRCDPISEHNRLYWYRQTLGQGPEFLTYFQNEAQLEKSRLLSDRFSAERPKGSFSTLEIQRTEQGDSAMYLCASNVGLIRETQYFGPGTRLLVL.

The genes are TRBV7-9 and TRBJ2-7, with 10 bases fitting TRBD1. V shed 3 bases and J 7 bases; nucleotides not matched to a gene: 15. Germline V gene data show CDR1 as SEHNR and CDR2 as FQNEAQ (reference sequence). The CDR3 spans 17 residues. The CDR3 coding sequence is TGTGCCAGCAGCTTTAGATTTGGGACAGGGGAACGATTGGAGCAGTACTTC. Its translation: CASSFRFGTGERLEQYF.

CDR3 amino acids: CASSRQGDRKTQYF. The DNA of the CDR3 is TGCGCCAGCAGTCGCCAGGGGGACAGGAAGACCCAGTACTTC. The chain carries TRBV5-1 and TRBJ2-5; 8 bases fit TRBD1. CDR1 and CDR2 (germline): SGHRS, YFSETQ. V was clipped by 5 bases and J by 6 bases; unmatched bases: 9. The CDR3 is 14 residues long.

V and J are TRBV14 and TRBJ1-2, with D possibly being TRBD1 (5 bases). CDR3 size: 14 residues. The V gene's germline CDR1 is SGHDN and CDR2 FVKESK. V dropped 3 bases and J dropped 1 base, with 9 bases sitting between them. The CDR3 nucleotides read TGTGCCAGCAGCCACTTAGACAGTAACTATGGCTACACCTTC. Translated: CASSHLDSNYGYTF.

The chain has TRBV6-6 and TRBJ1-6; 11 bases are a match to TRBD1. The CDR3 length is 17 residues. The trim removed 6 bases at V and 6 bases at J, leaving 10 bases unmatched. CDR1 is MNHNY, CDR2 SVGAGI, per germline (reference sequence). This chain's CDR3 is CASRRLGQGEFNSPLHF. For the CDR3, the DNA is TGTGCCAGCAGACGACTGGGACAGGGGGAATTTAATTCACCCCTCCACTTT.

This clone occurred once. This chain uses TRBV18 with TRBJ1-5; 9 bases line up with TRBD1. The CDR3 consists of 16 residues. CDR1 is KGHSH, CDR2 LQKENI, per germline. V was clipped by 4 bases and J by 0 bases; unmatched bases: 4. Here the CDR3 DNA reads TGTGCCAGCTCACAGGGACAGGGCGATAGCAATCAGCCCCAGCATTTT. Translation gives CASSQGQGDSNQPQHF.

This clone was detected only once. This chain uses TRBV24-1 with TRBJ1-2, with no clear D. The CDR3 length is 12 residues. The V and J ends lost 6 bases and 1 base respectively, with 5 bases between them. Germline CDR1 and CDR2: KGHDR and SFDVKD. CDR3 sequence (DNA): TGTGCCACCAGTCTAGGTAACTATGGCTACACCTTC. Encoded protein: CATSLGNYGYTF.